Following are 32 T cell receptor beta chains from one sample sequenced in a study of blood T cell repertoires in COVID-19. Data came from immunoSEQ multiplex PCR; TCRdb stores just in-frame clones and leaves some out. The sample holds over 120,000 clones; around 89% are singletons and the top ten take about 2.9%. The sequencing input was peripheral blood. The receptors stem from a man aged 55-75 years with active or convalescent COVID-19.

The chain uses TRBV21-1 and TRBJ2-1; TRBD2, the table's D call, was not compared with the DNA. TRBV21-1 is a pseudogene segment. This CDR3 has 16 residues. The CDR3 DNA is TGTGCCGGGGGGACTAGCGGGCTTACTCTGGGCAATGAGCAGTTCTTC. Amino acids: CAGGTSGLTLGNEQFF.

The gene calls are TRBV5-1 and TRBJ2-5; 12 bases agree with TRBD1. V gave up 3 bases and J gave up 2 bases; unmatched junction bases: 11. This CDR3 has 18 amino acids. Germline CDR1 SGHRS, CDR2 YFSETQ. The CDR3 nucleotides are TGCGCCAGCAGCTCCGGGACAGGGGGCATGCGATTACAAGAGACCCAGTACTTC. Protein: CASSSGTGGMRLQETQYF.

The rearrangement joins TRBV13 to TRBJ1-6; D may be TRBD1 (5 bases). The germline V gene encodes CDR1 PRHDT and CDR2 FYEKMQ (reference sequence). The CDR3 spans 13 residues. The V and J ends lost 6 bases and 7 bases respectively, with 10 bases between them. The CDR3 region has the DNA TGTGCCAGCAGTCGGGGGAGGAATTCACCCCTCCACTTT. This encodes CASSRGRNSPLHF.

This chain joins TRBV5-8 and TRBJ1-1, with 8 bases that match TRBD1. V dropped 7 bases and J dropped 6; count of bases not matched to a gene: 14. Germline V gives CDR1 SGHTS, CDR2 YDEGEE. This CDR3 region has 15 residues. DNA for the CDR3: TGTGCCAGCGCTTACAACAGGGGGAAATACGCTGAAGCTTTCTTT. Translating gives CASAYNRGKYAEAFF.

This clone has only a few counts. The chain joins TRBV5-5 to TRBJ2-5; 9 bases fit TRBD2. Germline CDR1 and CDR2: SGHKS and YYEKEE (reference sequence). This CDR3 region has 17 residues. Unmatched junction bases numbered 14, after V lost 3 bases and J lost 5 bases. The CDR3 loop reads CASSWRGREGLFETQYF. The CDR3 DNA reads TGTGCCAGCAGCTGGCGGGGGCGGGAGGGATTATTTGAGACCCAGTACTTC. Looking up the rest from reference TRBV5-5 and TRBJ2-5 gives the full variable domain: DAGVTQSPTHLIKTRGQQVTLRCSPISGHKSVSWYQQVLGQGPQFIFQYYEKEERGRGNFPDRFSARQFPNYSSELNVNALLLGDSALYLCASSWRGREGLFETQYFGPGTRLLVL.

The chain has TRBV30 and TRBJ2-5; 7 bases are shared with TRBD2. The V segment lost 2 bases and the J segment 5 bases; nucleotides outside the gene matches: 11. Germline-derived CDR1 and CDR2 are GTSNPN and SVGIG (reference sequence). The CDR3 is 15 amino acids. The CDR3 bases are TGTGCCTGGAGTCTTGGGCGGGGGTGGGTGGAGACCCAGTACTTC. Residues: CAWSLGRGWVETQYF.

This chain uses TRBV4-2 with TRBJ2-3, with TRBD2 identical over 7 bases. From germline, CDR1 is LGHNA and CDR2 YNFKEQ. After removal of 0 bases from V and 1 base from J, the junction contained 1 base not matched to a gene. The CDR3 is made up of 15 amino acids. Here the CDR3 reads CASSQDRGGTDTQYF. The CDR3 nucleotides are TGTGCCAGCAGCCAAGATCGGGGGGGCACAGATACGCAGTATTTT.

The chain links TRBV28 to TRBJ2-3; 9 bases match TRBD2. From germline, CDR1 is MDHEN and CDR2 SYDVKM. CDR3 length equals 13 residues. Trimming at V came to 6 bases and at J to 4 bases, leaving 2 bases not matched to a gene. In nucleotides, the CDR3 is TGTGCCAGCAGGGCTAGCGGGGCAGATACGCAGTATTTT. Its translation is CASRASGADTQYF. The whole variable domain, filled in from reference TRBV28 and TRBJ2-3, reads DVKVTQSSRYLVKRTGEKVFLECVQDMDHENMFWYRQDPGLGLRLIYFSYDVKMKEKGDIPEGYSVSREKKERFSLILESASTNQTSMYLCASRASGADTQYFGPGTRLTVL.

This chain links TRBV6-5 with TRBJ1-1; perhaps TRBD1 as D (5 bases). V dropped 5 bases and J dropped 4 bases, with 8 bases sitting between them. The length of the CDR3 is 12 residues. Germline CDR1 is MNHEY and CDR2 is SVGAGI. The CDR3 sequence: CASSRGGTEAFF. The CDR3 DNA reads as TGTGCCAGCAGTCGGGGGGGCACTGAAGCTTTCTTT.

The V call is TRBV9, the J call TRBJ2-7; 7 positions match TRBD1. V shed 4 bases, J shed 3 bases, and the junction held 10 bases outside the gene matches. CDR1 and CDR2 (germline): SGDLS, YYNGEE. CDR3 length: 15 residues. The CDR3 here is CASSRLRGPGYEQYF. The CDR3 region has the DNA TGTGCCAGCAGCAGATTAAGGGGGCCAGGCTACGAGCAGTACTTC.

V gene TRBV19 combines with J gene TRBJ1-1, with D unresolved. Germline-derived CDR1 and CDR2 are LNHDA and SQIVND (reference sequence). Trimming removed 0 bases from V and 4 bases from J, with 12 bases in between. This CDR3 contains 15 residues. In nucleotides, the CDR3 is TGTGCCAGTAGTATAGAGGAGGGCCTGGGCACTGAAGCTTTCTTT. Its protein is CASSIEEGLGTEAFF.

The V and J genes are TRBV27 and TRBJ2-1; D is possibly TRBD2 (6 bases). The CDR3 totals 15 residues. Trimming left V 7 bases short and J 8 bases short, with 21 bases between. Germline CDR1 reads MNHEY; CDR2 reads SMNVEV (reference sequence). DNA for the CDR3: TGTGCCAGCACCCAACGCGGGGTAAGGGGACATGAGCAGTTCTTC. Translating it yields CASTQRGVRGHEQFF.

The J gene is TRBJ2-2, the V gene TRBV9; D call uncertain. Trimming removed 3 bases from V and 4 bases from J, with 10 bases in between. The germline gives CDR1 SGDLS, CDR2 YYNGEE. CDR3 length: 14 residues. The CDR3 coding sequence is TGTGCCAGCAGCGCAACATTTGGCACCGGGGAGCTGTTTTTT. Protein product: CASSATFGTGELFF.

This clone was recorded once. The rearrangement joins TRBV9 to TRBJ2-1; 7 nucleotides match TRBD2. V gave up 0 bases and J gave up 1 base; unmatched junction bases: 1. The CDR3 spans 15 residues. Germline values: CDR1 SGDLS, CDR2 YYNGEE. The CDR3: CASSVVGGSYNEQFF. CDR3 in DNA: TGTGCCAGCAGCGTAGTCGGGGGGTCCTACAATGAGCAGTTCTTC. Combining the CDR3 with reference TRBV9 and TRBJ2-1 gives the whole variable domain DSGVTQTPKHLITATGQRVTLRCSPRSGDLSVYWYQQSLDQGLQFLIQYYNGEERAKGNILERFSAQQFPDLHSELNLSSLELGDSALYFCASSVVGGSYNEQFFGPGTRLTVL.

The CDR3 nucleotides read TGTGCCAGCATAGGGGGACAGGGAAGGTCCCAGTACTTC. Translating gives CASIGGQGRSQYF. This chain joins TRBV6-5 and TRBJ2-5; TRBD1 agrees at 9 bases. Germline CDR1 MNHEY, CDR2 SVGAGI. The CDR3 spans 13 residues. The ends lost 7 bases at V and 9 bases at J; junction bases unmatched: 9.

J is TRBJ2-3 and V is TRBV7-9, with 9 bases identical to TRBD2. This CDR3 region has 16 residues. Germline V gives CDR1 SEHNR, CDR2 FQNEAQ (reference sequence). The V segment lost 5 bases and the J segment 1 base; nucleotides outside the gene matches: 7. CDR3 sequence (DNA): TGTGCCAGCAGCCCCCGCCGGACTAGCGGCACAGATACGCAGTATTTT. Residues: CASSPRRTSGTDTQYF.

V usage is TRBV7-2 and J usage is TRBJ1-4; 11 bases line up with TRBD1. The CDR3 totals 16 residues. CDR1 and CDR2 (germline): SGHTA, FQGNSA. V was pared by 0 bases and J by 7 bases, with 4 bases of the junction left unmatched. CDR3 DNA: TGTGCCAGCAGCTTAGCACCCGGGACAGGGGGTGAAAAACTGTTTTTT. Amino acids: CASSLAPGTGGEKLFF.

The DNA for the CDR3 is TGTGCCAGCAGGGAGGGGGGGCGACCCTACGAGCAGTACTTC. Protein sequence: CASREGGRPYEQYF. The gene calls are TRBV6-6 and TRBJ2-7; the D gene is possibly TRBD2 (7 bases). The germline CDR1 and CDR2 sequences are MNHNY and SVGAGI (reference sequence). V dropped 6 bases and J dropped 2 bases, with 14 bases sitting between them. This CDR3 is 14 amino acids long.

The V call is TRBV7-2, the J call TRBJ1-3; unclear D gene. Trimming removed 2 bases from V and 1 base from J, with 15 bases in between. This CDR3 spans 17 amino acids. Germline values: CDR1 SGHTA, CDR2 FQGNSA. The CDR3 loop reads CASSLSPSSASGNTIYF. The DNA for the CDR3 is TGTGCCAGCAGCTTAAGCCCCTCTTCAGCGTCTGGAAACACCATATATTTT.

In this sample, this clone turned up once. V is TRBV7-9 and J is TRBJ1-5, with D perhaps matching TRBD1 (6 bases). Germline CDR1 is SEHNR and CDR2 is FQNEAQ (reference sequence). V was trimmed by 5 bases and J by 7 bases, leaving 15 bases between them. The CDR3 is made up of 14 amino acids. CDR3 bases: TGTGCCAGCAGCCACCCAGGGGCTGGACAGCCCCAGCATTTT. This encodes CASSHPGAGQPQHF.

V usage is TRBV3-1 (or the pseudogene TRBV3-2) and J usage is TRBJ1-2, with D maybe TRBD1 (6 bases). V dropped 0 bases and J dropped 7 bases, with 12 bases sitting between them. The CDR3 is 14 residues long. Germline values: CDR1 LGHDT, CDR2 YNNKEL (reference sequence). The CDR3 loop reads CASSQDNRARGYTF. The DNA of the CDR3 is TGTGCCAGCAGCCAAGATAACAGGGCTCGTGGCTACACCTTC.

This chain joins TRBV4-2 and TRBJ1-2; tentative D call: TRBD1 (5 bases). Germline values: CDR1 LGHNA, CDR2 YNFKEQ. The CDR3 runs to 18 residues. Trimming shortened V by 0 bases and J by 4 bases, and 21 bases separated the two germline ends. The chain's CDR3 is CASSQEASGAGRGYGYTF. The CDR3, as DNA: TGTGCCAGCAGCCAAGAGGCGAGCGGGGCAGGGAGGGGCTATGGCTACACCTTC.

This sequence joins TRBV2 and TRBJ1-6, with a tentative D call TRBD1 (5 bases). The CDR3 is 15 residues long. Germline CDR1 SNHLY, CDR2 FYNNEI. Trimming pared 6 bases from V and 6 bases from J, leaving 15 bases between. CDR3 region: CASRADGGSNSPLHF. The DNA of the CDR3 is TGTGCCAGCAGAGCGGACGGGGGAAGTAATTCACCCCTCCACTTT.

The chain uses TRBV11-1 and TRBJ2-5, with D hard to call. The CDR3 is 14 amino acids. CDR1 and CDR2 from the germline V gene are SGHAT and FQDESV (reference sequence). With 5 bases removed from V and 5 bases from J, the gap between germline ends came to 15 bases. The CDR3 is CASSESQVAETQYF. The CDR3 nucleotides read TGTGCCAGCAGCGAATCGCAGGTCGCCGAGACCCAGTACTTC.

This chain uses TRBV2 with TRBJ2-7; D ambiguous. The V gene lost 4 bases and the J gene lost 2 bases, with 3 bases spanning the gap. This CDR3 is built from 11 residues. The germline gives CDR1 SNHLY, CDR2 FYNNEI. The CDR3 sequence: CASSAAYEQYF. The DNA of the CDR3 is TGTGCCAGCAGTGCGGCCTACGAGCAGTACTTC.

V and J are TRBV28 and TRBJ2-1; 7 bases map to TRBD1. Germline CDR1 MDHEN, CDR2 SYDVKM. The CDR3 extends over 14 amino acids. J lost 9 bases, V lost 3 bases, and 8 bases had no gene match. CDR3 region: CASSFRGGLSEQFF. For the CDR3, the DNA is TGTGCCAGCAGTTTCCGAGGGGGCCTAAGTGAGCAGTTCTTC. The complete variable domain, with remaining parts taken from reference TRBV28 and TRBJ2-1, reads DVKVTQSSRYLVKRTGEKVFLECVQDMDHENMFWYRQDPGLGLRLIYFSYDVKMKEKGDIPEGYSVSREKKERFSLILESASTNQTSMYLCASSFRGGLSEQFFGPGTRLTVL.

The chain links TRBV19 to TRBJ2-1; perhaps TRBD2 as D (6 bases). Germline-derived CDR1 and CDR2 are LNHDA and SQIVND (reference sequence). Trimming took 3 bases from V and 0 from J, leaving 15 bases between them. CDR3 length: 17 residues. This chain's CDR3 is CASSMGGAGSSYNEQFF. For the CDR3, the DNA is TGTGCCAGTAGTATGGGCGGGGCGGGGAGCTCCTACAATGAGCAGTTCTTC.

This chain joins TRBV28 and TRBJ2-7; D might be TRBD1 (5 bases). Per germline, CDR1 MDHEN and CDR2 SYDVKM. There are 12 residues in the CDR3. The germline V and J ends were trimmed by 6 bases and 0 bases, with 6 bases remaining between them. This CDR3 reads CASRTDSYEQYF. In DNA, the CDR3 is TGTGCCAGCAGGACAGACTCCTACGAGCAGTACTTC.

The chain joins TRBV2 to TRBJ1-5, with D possibly matching TRBD1 (5 bases). Germline CDR1 reads SNHLY; CDR2 reads FYNNEI. There are 12 residues in the CDR3. V gave up 9 bases and J gave up 4 bases, with 10 bases separating them. For the CDR3, the DNA is TGTGCCAGTGGCGGGGCTAATCAGCCCCAGCATTTT. Translated: CASGGANQPQHF.

This chain joins TRBV9 and TRBJ1-5; D is ambiguous. V gave up 6 bases and J gave up 4 bases, with 11 bases separating them. The CDR3 consists of 13 residues. From germline, CDR1 is SGDLS and CDR2 YYNGEE. The CDR3 is CASNYDGNQPQHF. In nucleotides, the CDR3 is TGTGCCAGCAACTATGACGGGAATCAGCCCCAGCATTTT. The variable domain in full, completed from reference TRBV9 and TRBJ1-5, reads DSGVTQTPKHLITATGQRVTLRCSPRSGDLSVYWYQQSLDQGLQFLIQYYNGEERAKGNILERFSAQQFPDLHSELNLSSLELGDSALYFCASNYDGNQPQHFGDGTRLSIL.

V usage is TRBV12-3 or TRBV12-4 and J usage is TRBJ1-2; maybe TRBD1 (5 bases). The length of the CDR3 is 11 residues. The V and J ends lost 6 bases and 6 bases respectively, with 8 bases between them. CDR3 bases: TGTGCCAGCAGCCCCAGGGATGGCTACACCTTC. Protein: CASSPRDGYTF.

The genes are TRBV4-2 and TRBJ2-7, with TRBD2 matching over 8 bases. The ends lost 1 base at V and 3 bases at J; junction bases unmatched: 2. The germline gives CDR1 LGHNA, CDR2 YNFKEQ. This CDR3 spans 14 amino acids. The CDR3 sequence is CASSQGTSSYEQYF. The CDR3 DNA sequence: TGTGCCAGCAGCCAAGGGACTAGCAGCTACGAGCAGTACTTC.